Listed below are T cell receptor beta chains from one sample, sequenced in a study of radiation and T cells in renal cell carcinoma. Sequenced by immunoSEQ multiplex PCR; TCRdb stores in-frame clones only, minus some. The sample carries around 10,000 clones, 50% to 70% recorded once. This specimen consisted of tumor tissue, obtained from a patient whose treatment included radiotherapy and nephrectomy. These receptors all come from a woman aged 50 to 65 with renal cell carcinoma. CDR3s leave out the opening cysteine and the closing phenylalanine or tryptophan. The D gene is left open where the match is weak.

j_gene: TRBJ2-5
v_gene: TRBV9
d_gene: -
CDR3aa: ASSASGSVIQETQY

j_gene: TRBJ2-1
v_gene: TRBV6-5
d_gene: -
CDR3aa: ASSQTSSSYNEQF

j_gene: TRBJ1-2
v_gene: TRBV27
d_gene: -
CDR3aa: ASRPTGGNGYGYT

j_gene: TRBJ2-7
v_gene: TRBV11-2
d_gene: -
CDR3aa: ASSSRGHASDEQY

j_gene: TRBJ2-7
v_gene: TRBV6-5
d_gene: -
CDR3aa: ASSSTPMTYEQY

j_gene: TRBJ2-5
v_gene: TRBV10-1
d_gene: -
CDR3aa: ASTGSGGAGETQY

j_gene: TRBJ1-2
v_gene: TRBV10-1
d_gene: -
CDR3aa: ASSEGRGRANYGYT

j_gene: TRBJ2-7
v_gene: TRBV4-3
d_gene: TRBD2
CDR3aa: ASSPGLAGGPYEQY

j_gene: TRBJ2-2
v_gene: TRBV19
d_gene: TRBD2
CDR3aa: ARHKRGGGDTGELF

j_gene: TRBJ2-1
v_gene: TRBV28
d_gene: TRBD2
CDR3aa: ASSPGTSGYYNEQF

j_gene: TRBJ1-3
v_gene: TRBV7-2
d_gene: -
CDR3aa: ATGEGEVAGNTIY

j_gene: TRBJ2-7
v_gene: TRBV9
d_gene: -
CDR3aa: ASSTDTAYEQY

j_gene: TRBJ1-2
v_gene: TRBV6-6
d_gene: -
CDR3aa: ASSYRQETIDYGYT

j_gene: TRBJ1-6
v_gene: TRBV5-1
d_gene: TRBD1
CDR3aa: ASRYEGDRGSPLH

j_gene: TRBJ2-2
v_gene: TRBV6-6
d_gene: -
CDR3aa: ATWGHPNTGELF

j_gene: TRBJ2-7
v_gene: TRBV2
d_gene: -
CDR3aa: ASSEEEQY

j_gene: TRBJ2-7
v_gene: TRBV28
d_gene: -
CDR3aa: ASQTGSGGRNEQY

j_gene: TRBJ1-2
v_gene: TRBV5-4
d_gene: TRBD1
CDR3aa: ASSTADRGIYGYT

j_gene: TRBJ2-2
v_gene: TRBV10-3
d_gene: TRBD1
CDR3aa: AISLGQANTGELF

j_gene: TRBJ1-2
v_gene: TRBV5-4
d_gene: -
CDR3aa: ASSQDVTTNYGYT

j_gene: TRBJ2-3
v_gene: TRBV5-1
d_gene: -
CDR3aa: ASSLGASSDTQY

j_gene: TRBJ2-1
v_gene: TRBV5-4
d_gene: -
CDR3aa: ASRVGGGSYNEQF

j_gene: TRBJ2-2
v_gene: TRBV6-1
d_gene: TRBD1
CDR3aa: ASSGGQGAGGELF

j_gene: TRBJ1-1
v_gene: TRBV27
d_gene: TRBD1
CDR3aa: ASSHQRTGWIGEAF

j_gene: TRBJ2-7
v_gene: TRBV6-5
d_gene: TRBD1
CDR3aa: ASSFTGGSYEQY

j_gene: TRBJ1-2
v_gene: TRBV28
d_gene: TRBD1
CDR3aa: ASSSGQGYGYT

j_gene: TRBJ2-5
v_gene: TRBV7-2
d_gene: -
CDR3aa: ASSSSSGGETQY

j_gene: TRBJ1-3
v_gene: TRBV6-5
d_gene: TRBD1
CDR3aa: ASSPQGADTIY

j_gene: TRBJ1-5
v_gene: TRBV19
d_gene: TRBD1
CDR3aa: ASTPRDRGNQPQH

j_gene: TRBJ1-1
v_gene: TRBV5-1
d_gene: -
CDR3aa: ASSLDYMNTEAF

j_gene: TRBJ2-3
v_gene: TRBV4-2
d_gene: TRBD1
CDR3aa: ASSQDRDPDTQY

j_gene: TRBJ1-4
v_gene: TRBV6-1
d_gene: -
CDR3aa: ASSEAAGTNEKLF

j_gene: TRBJ2-7
v_gene: TRBV2
d_gene: TRBD1
CDR3aa: ASKHRGVHEQY

j_gene: TRBJ1-1
v_gene: TRBV7-6
d_gene: -
CDR3aa: ASSPQVNTEAF

j_gene: TRBJ2-2
v_gene: TRBV6-6
d_gene: -
CDR3aa: ASSAGPSGELF

j_gene: TRBJ2-3
v_gene: TRBV9
d_gene: TRBD2
CDR3aa: ASSSSGGTDTQY

j_gene: TRBJ2-1
v_gene: TRBV18
d_gene: -
CDR3aa: ASSPTGFYNEQF